This T cell receptor (beta chain) was captured in a study of cytomegalovirus exposure and HLA in healthy donors (dated by TCRdb to 2016 to 2017). In terms of the full investigation: According to an earlier analysis of around 600 of the donors, about 179 million T cells yielded some 110 million unique TCR beta sequences and 276 Gb of sequence data. Among about 410 genotyped donors of the cohort, an average of approximately 220,000 unique TCR beta nucleotide sequences was sequenced per donor, of which about 18% were non-productive. The genetic ancestry cluster associated with self-reported Caucasian donors included over 65% of the approximately 400 genotyped donors. An early release that covered around 590 HLA-typed donors contained approximately 300 gigabases of sequencing data and tens of millions of unique TCR sequences. To study patterns of TCR occurrence, a later analysis re-analyzed previously published TCR beta repertoires from hundreds of donors and added high-resolution HLA genotyping. Genome-wide SNP genotypes for about three fifths of the 666 donors were used in a later genetic analysis, which treated that subset as a discovery cohort. The study aimed to test whether signatures of past pathogen exposure could be identified by cataloging public T cell receptors. The later analysis used no new phenotypic data to find candidate immune exposures, relying instead on TCR beta sequences and their occurrence across donors. To predict cytomegalovirus infection status, the study combined high-throughput TCR immunosequencing, statistical association of individual TCRs with disease status, and machine learning. Four to six DR-DQ haplotypes were handled as single units for association and clustering, since linkage in the cohort was strong. In an earlier analysis of around 540 of the donors, high-throughput TCR beta sequencing was used to judge whether each TCR beta V gene segment behaved as functional or pseudogenic. Donor age, sex, ethnicity and CMV serostatus were collected together with the repertoire data. Typing coverage varied by locus: roughly 629-640 donors for A, B, C, DRB1 and DQB1; approximately 560 for DQA1; more than 600 for DPA1; 450 to 480 for DPB1. All discovery cohort repertoires had been generated on a single sequencing platform. The T cell repertoires of some 670 subjects were profiled by immunosequencing and related to cytomegalovirus serostatus. Class I and class II HLA loci were covered by the typing at four-digit resolution. Along with the roughly 710-subject first cohort, a separate validation cohort of over 90 different subjects was used.

The CDR3 runs 16 amino acids, cysteine and phenylalanine included. Only the CDR3 region is kept as DNA, spanning 48 bases read in frame from base 1. From a lookup of the germline V gene, CDR1 and CDR2 are KGHSH and LQKENI. On this clone itself: Its specific antigen is unknown. No qualities accompany the bases; no much larger clone lies one base away.

Summary of the overall study and its limitations: CMV serostatus was the only immune exposure information available for the cohort. A later analysis found that TCR association rates varied across HLA loci, with DRB1 alleles showing the most associated TCRs and HLA-C alleles the fewest. Strong co-occurrence of HLA alleles, especially DR and DQ, made assigning TCR associations to individual alleles difficult. A total of 164 TCR beta chains were listed by the study as associated with cytomegalovirus. Most TCR sequences were seen in very few donors, while some public TCRs were found in many individuals. According to a later analysis, most CMV-associated TCR beta chains appeared to be HLA-restricted, and the HLA associations seemed to be driven largely by CMV exposure. Roughly 15 rarely observed V segments, including chromosome 9 orphons, were excluded from the earlier analysis of several hundred of the donors because counts were too low. The classifier was reported to diagnose cytomegalovirus status with high specificity and sensitivity in both the original and validation cohorts. Because HLA typing was missing for some donors at each locus, association tests included only the typed subset. According to a later analysis, parvovirus B19, influenza, CMV and Epstein-Barr virus appeared linked to several top co-occurrence clusters. A cluster of highly shared sequence variants was judged likely to represent a technical artifact of the sequencing pipeline. This cohort had only TCR beta chains sequenced, and the lack of alpha or paired-chain data limited which features could be detected. It was suggested by the authors that the approach could potentially be generalized to other disease states and immunological phenotypes. Compared with the 666-donor mean, donors in an Asian-associated ancestry cluster had fewer N-insertions in productive TCRs, according to a later genetic analysis. In a later analysis, HLA-associated TCR beta chains showed more clonal expansion and lower generation probabilities than non-associated chains that were equally common. A few of the identified cytomegalovirus-associated TCR beta chains were confirmed in vitro to be specific for cytomegalovirus antigens. Because the 87-base-pair reads could not distinguish some IMGT-functional V segments, including TRBV6-2 and TRBV6-3, those segments were excluded. In an earlier analysis of some 540 of the donors, most TCR beta V segments appeared in productive rearrangements about 87% or about 30% of the time, broadly matching IMGT annotations. Linkage disequilibrium might explain the correlated functional status among segregating V segments, but an unknown experimental factor could not be excluded. A further reported finding was that TCR beta sequences accurately predicted the HLA-A and HLA-B alleles for most subjects in the first cohort. Roughly uniform sequencing depth across donors was assumed in presence/absence analyses, although this assumption may not hold. In a later genetic analysis, a missense DCLRE1C variant was associated with V-gene and J-gene trimming of TCR beta chains, and the association was replicated in an independent cohort. A later analysis associated 16,951 TCR beta sequences with specific HLA alleles at a false discovery rate of 0.05.

Library preparation used the immunoSEQ multiplex PCR assay. A mixture of 60 forward primers for TCR Vbeta segments and 13 reverse primers for TCR Jbeta segments was used in the multiplex PCR. The CDR3 region of rearranged TCR beta genes was amplified from genomic DNA by a multiplex PCR assay. The Illumina HiSeq System was used to sequence the amplified TCR beta libraries as 87-base-pair reads. Under the source paper's analysis protocol: In a later analysis, roughly 80 million unique TCR beta chains were counted across the 650 to 700 repertoires, and approximately 9.9 million of these chains were shared by at least two donors. To remove PCR and sequencing errors, raw reads were error-corrected and collapsed into unique sequences using a nearest-neighbor algorithm that merged closely related sequences. To assign V, D and J gene segments, CDR3 sequences were aligned to IMGT reference sequences. For a sequence to be retained, at least a six-nucleotide match to both a V gene segment and a J gene segment was required. A rearrangement counted as productive if the CDR3 had no stop codons and remained in frame with V and J, and every other rearrangement counted as non-productive. Following IMGT convention, CDR3 was defined as the stretch from the second conserved V-encoded cysteine up to the conserved J-encoded phenylalanine. The earlier analysis of roughly 590 of the donors excluded sequences that lacked an unambiguous match to a single V gene segment. An earlier analysis of a few hundred of the donors classified V segments as functional when productive rearrangements were above 56.7% and as segregating when the standard deviation between donors was above 5%. To diagnose cytomegalovirus status from the catalog of TCR beta chain sequences, a statistical classification framework was built. V and J gene assignment, in a later analysis, came from comparing TCR nucleotide sequences with IMGT/GENE-DB human TR gene sequences. In a later analysis, CDR3 sequences and most-parsimonious VDJ recombination scenarios were assigned using the TCRdist pipeline. In a later analysis, every TCR beta chain was defined by the combination of its CDR3 amino acid sequence and its V-gene family, and reads without a unique V-gene family were dropped. As a way to deal with suspected cross-contamination and a sequencing artifact, a later analysis dropped more than 500 nucleotide sequences that were highly shared and had low generation probability. For each public chain, a later analysis derived a clonal expansion index from normalized ranks of inferred template counts within each repertoire. In a later analysis, generation probabilities were computed with a VDJ recombination model fitted to out-of-frame rearrangements, and the resulting probabilities were checked against IGoR. In a later analysis, TCR-TCR, TCR-HLA and TCR-CMV co-occurrence was scored with hypergeometric tests, and a repertoire-size bias correction was applied to TCR pairs. In a later analysis, false discovery rates were estimated by permuting HLA or CMV assignments 20 times. In a later analysis, co-occurring TCRs were grouped using DBSCAN, with TCRdist sequence similarity added in when clustering inside HLA-allele-positive subsets. Repertoires with fewer than 30,000 or more than 120,000 public chains were left out of co-occurrence clustering, as were five repertoires with anomalous nucleotide sharing. Sourced from immuneACCESS, this table was stored by TCRdb with only in-frame sequences that have V and J called. A share of the clones is absent; for the studies checked, an unresolved V gene accounts for under half, and the remainder has no known explanation. That table supplies the V and J calls and clone size; D and trimming were determined from the DNA. Present in this sample are about 200,000 clones, 82% of which were seen just once. In total, the top ten clones hold 6.5% of the sample.

In total, more than 500 healthy bone marrow donors made up the cohort. At the time of sampling, all cohort members were nominally healthy, though unrecorded immune exposures were likely present. The donor tested CMV seropositive, placing the donor among the 289 seropositive members of the cohort. Each donor provided a peripheral blood sample, and peripheral blood mononuclear cells were used for TCR beta sequencing. Genomic DNA extraction from the blood cell samples was performed with the Qiagen DNeasy Blood Extraction Kit. The origin of this receptor is a woman aged 50 to 60 in good health and CMV-seropositive. Sequenced input: PBMCs. The sequence joins TRBV18 to TRBJ2-5; the junction holds 12 bases that match TRBD2. The last part of the DNA fits TRBJ2-7 better; the J call may be wrong. The CDR3 has the sequence CASSPPLAGGVNEQYF. DNA sequence: TGTGCCAGCTCACCACCCCTAGCGGGAGGGGTTAACGAGCAGTACTTC.